These 20 T cell receptor beta chains were all obtained from the same sample, sequenced in a study of control samples from healthy donors and cancer patients. Method: immunoSEQ multiplex PCR; TCRdb's copy keeps in-frame clones and lacks some. The sample has about 250,000 clones; about four fifths are singletons. Sequencing was performed on PBMCs. Receptors were obtained from a woman in her sixties with lung cancer.

The rearrangement links TRBV28 to TRBJ2-1; D is possibly TRBD2 (5 bases). CDR1 is MDHEN and CDR2 is SYDVKM in the germline V gene. The germline V and J ends were trimmed by 6 bases and 7 bases, with 22 bases remaining between them. This CDR3 is built from 16 residues. The CDR3 nucleotides read TGTGCCAGCAGGCCTTCCATACGGGCTACGGGGAATGAGCAGTTCTTC. Amino acid sequence: CASRPSIRATGNEQFF.

The chain has TRBV4-2 and TRBJ2-3, with 9 bases matching TRBD2. The CDR3 is 15 amino acids. Germline V lookup: CDR1 LGHNA, CDR2 YNFKEQ. V lost 0 bases, J lost 7 bases, and 5 bases stayed unmatched. CDR3 nucleotides: TGTGCCAGCAGCCAAGAGGATAGCGGGAGACATACGCAGTATTTT. Its protein product is CASSQEDSGRHTQYF.

The V call is TRBV5-4, the J call TRBJ2-1; 7 bases agree with TRBD2. The V segment lost 0 bases and the J segment 8 bases; nucleotides outside the gene matches: 8. CDR3 length: 15 residues. CDR1 is SGHNT and CDR2 is YYREEE in the germline V gene (reference sequence). DNA of the CDR3: TGTGCCAGCAGCTTGGCGGGAGGCTTCGCCCATGAGCAGTTCTTC. Its protein product is CASSLAGGFAHEQFF.

The chain carries TRBV6-4 and TRBJ1-5; the D gene is possibly TRBD1 (5 bases). Germline loops: CDR1 MRHNA, CDR2 SNTAGT. Trimming shortened V by 3 bases and J by 9 bases, and 12 bases separated the two germline ends. The CDR3 is 13 residues long. CDR3 in DNA: TGTGCCAGCAGTGAATCCACCGGGGGGCCCCAGCATTTT. This sequence encodes CASSESTGGPQHF.

The rearrangement links TRBV5-4 to TRBJ2-7; possibly TRBD2 for D (5 bases). Matching the DNA end better, TRBJ2-5 makes the J call doubtful. The CDR3 has 14 residues. Germline V gene sequence: CDR1 SGHNT, CDR2 YYREEE (reference sequence). The CDR3: CASSLGRGLETQYF. CDR3 in DNA: TGTGCCAGCAGCTTAGGTCGGGGTTTAGAGACCCAGTACTTC.

The chain combines TRBV19 with TRBJ2-7; D remains unclear. The CDR3 spans 13 residues. V was clipped by 10 bases and J by 1 base, with 14 bases between them. The germline V gene has CDR1 LNHDA and CDR2 SQIVND (reference sequence). CDR3 sequence (DNA): TGTGCCACCGCTTGGCGCCCTTCCTACGAGCAGTACTTC. It encodes CATAWRPSYEQYF.

The chain joins TRBV28 to TRBJ2-7; D may be TRBD1 or TRBD2 (5 bases each). CDR1 MDHEN and CDR2 SYDVKM come from the germline V gene. V dropped 7 bases and J dropped 2 bases, with 18 bases sitting between them. The CDR3 covers 15 residues. The DNA of the CDR3 is TGTGCCAGCAACAACCTCCGGGACGGACCCTACGAGCAGTACTTC. Amino acid sequence: CASNNLRDGPYEQYF.

The rearrangement uses TRBV2 and TRBJ2-1; maybe TRBD1 (8 bases). Per germline, CDR1 SNHLY and CDR2 FYNNEI. Trimming removed 9 bases at V and 9 bases at J, with 21 bases between. CDR3 length: 14 amino acids. The CDR3, as DNA: TGTGCCAGTACGAGGGACAGGAGGGGGGGTGAGCAGTTCTTC. Its protein is CASTRDRRGGEQFF.

This clone was seen a single time. The rearrangement links TRBV13 to TRBJ2-7, with 7 bases matching TRBD1. Germline-derived CDR1 and CDR2 are PRHDT and FYEKMQ (reference sequence). CDR3 length: 14 amino acids. The ends lost 5 bases at V and 0 bases at J; junction bases unmatched: 4. CDR3 amino acids: CASSHNRGSYEQYF. CDR3 nucleotides: TGTGCCAGCAGCCATAACAGGGGCTCCTACGAGCAGTACTTC.

The chain combines TRBV18 with TRBJ2-7; 9 positions agree with TRBD1. In germline, CDR1 is KGHSH, CDR2 LQKENI. The CDR3 runs 14 residues. Trimming at V came to 3 bases and at J to 6 bases, leaving 6 bases not matched to a gene. The CDR3 DNA reads as TGTGCCAGCTCACCCGGCGGGACAGGGAGCGAGCAGTACTTC. Translating gives CASSPGGTGSEQYF.

The chain employs TRBV18 and TRBJ2-7; D uncertain. The CDR3 runs 13 residues. Germline-derived CDR1 and CDR2 are KGHSH and LQKENI. The V gene lost 4 bases and the J gene lost 0 bases, with 7 bases spanning the gap. The CDR3 coding sequence is TGTGCCAGCTCACAGCTAGACTCCTACGAGCAGTACTTC. It encodes CASSQLDSYEQYF.

This clone was detected once. This chain links TRBV6-1 with TRBJ1-1; D remains unclear. V shed 2 bases and J shed 1 base, with 14 bases lying between them. Germline CDR1 reads MNHNS; CDR2 reads SASEGT. The CDR3 totals 16 residues. The DNA for the CDR3 is TGTGCCAGCAGTGAATGGTGGGAAACGGCGAACACTGAAGCTTTCTTT. Residues: CASSEWWETANTEAFF.

This clone was observed a handful of times. The junction differs from germline at one of its ends, possibly a read error. This chain joins TRBV7-7 and TRBJ2-3, with D tentatively TRBD1 (5 bases). Germline CDR1 SSHAT, CDR2 FNYEAQ (reference sequence). The CDR3 extends over 15 amino acids. The DNA of the CDR3 is TGTGCTAGCAGCGCACAGGAGACTAGCACAGATACGCAGTATTTT. Its translation: CASSAQETSTDTQYF. The full variable domain, rest sourced from reference TRBV7-7 and TRBJ2-3, is GAGVSQSPRYKVTKRGQDVTLRCDPISSHATLYWYQQALGQGPEFLTYFNYEAQPDKSGLPSDRFSAERPEGSISTLTIQRTEQRDSAMYRCASSAQETSTDTQYFGPGTRLTVL.

This clone was seen a few times. This chain uses TRBV30 with TRBJ1-6; D possibly corresponds to TRBD1 (5 bases). V gave up 2 bases and J gave up 10 bases, with 12 bases separating them. This CDR3 comprises 13 residues. In germline, CDR1 is GTSNPN, CDR2 SVGIG (reference sequence). The CDR3: CAWSLSGGSPLHF. DNA of the CDR3: TGTGCCTGGAGTTTGTCTGGGGGATCACCCCTCCACTTT. Filled out from reference TRBV30 and TRBJ1-6, the complete variable domain reads SQTIHQWPATLVQPVGSPLSLECTVEGTSNPNLYWYRQAAGRGLQLLFYSVGIGQISSEVPQNLSASRPQDRQFILSSKKLLLSDSGFYLCAWSLSGGSPLHFGNGTRLTVT.

In its sample, this clone was seen once. The chain has TRBV11-2 and TRBJ2-5; D unclear. This CDR3 spans 13 amino acids. CDR1 is SGHAT and CDR2 is FQNNGV in the germline V gene. With 11 bases removed from V and 0 bases from J, the gap between germline ends came to 13 bases. The CDR3, as DNA: TGTGCCTGTTCGATCATGTACCAAGAGACCCAGTACTTC. Translation gives CACSIMYQETQYF.

The chain uses TRBV7-2 and TRBJ1-5, with D unclear. The germline V gene encodes CDR1 SGHTA and CDR2 FQGNSA. V was shortened by 4 bases and J by 2 bases, with 9 bases between the two germline ends. This CDR3 has 14 residues. Here the CDR3 DNA reads TGTGCCAGCAGCTCGAGGACGGGCAATCAGCCCCAGCATTTT. Its protein is CASSSRTGNQPQHF. Full variable domain (outside the CDR3, taken from reference TRBV7-2 and TRBJ1-5): GAGVSQSPSNKVTEKGKDVELRCDPISGHTALYWYRQSLGQGLEFLIYFQGNSAPDKSGLPSDRFSAERTGGSVSTLTIQRTQQEDSAVYLCASSSRTGNQPQHFGDGTRLSIL.

This clone has only one observation. The V gene is TRBV7-9, the J gene TRBJ1-1; tentative D call: TRBD1 (5 bases). This CDR3 is built from 14 residues. With 1 base removed from V and 3 bases from J, the gap between germline ends came to 9 bases. The germline gives CDR1 SEHNR, CDR2 FQNEAQ (reference sequence). The CDR3 spells CASSLDRGDTEAFF. DNA for the CDR3: TGTGCCAGCAGCTTAGATAGGGGTGACACTGAAGCTTTCTTT.

The chain couples TRBV25-1 to TRBJ1-6, with 7 positions matching TRBD1. The germline gives CDR1 MGHDK, CDR2 SYGVNS. The CDR3 contains 18 residues. With 4 bases clipped from V and 0 bases from J, the junction kept 9 bases outside the gene matches. The CDR3: CASSGDDRVSSYNSPLHF. CDR3 nucleotide sequence: TGTGCCAGCAGTGGAGATGACAGGGTGAGCTCCTATAATTCACCCCTCCACTTT. The entire variable domain, with the rest obtained from reference TRBV25-1 and TRBJ1-6, is as follows: EADIYQTPRYLVIGTGKKITLECSQTMGHDKMYWYQQDPGMELHLIHYSYGVNSTEKGDLSSESTVSRIRTEHFPLTLESARPSHTSQYLCASSGDDRVSSYNSPLHFGNGTRLTVT.

The V and J genes are TRBV20-1 and TRBJ1-4; D gene ambiguous. Trimming shortened V by 2 bases and J by 8 bases, and 6 bases separated the two germline ends. The CDR3 sequence is 11 residues long. Germline V CDR1 and CDR2: DFQATT, SNEGSKA (reference sequence). CDR3 coding DNA: TGCAGTGCTAGATTCGAGGAAAAACTGTTTTTT. It specifies CSARFEEKLFF.

In this sample, this clone turned up once. V and J are TRBV14 and TRBJ2-1; 10 bases align to TRBD2. Per the germline V gene, CDR1 is SGHDN and CDR2 is FVKESK. The CDR3 is 12 residues long. V lost 1 base, J lost 14 bases, and 2 bases stayed unmatched. CDR3 in amino acids: CASSQGGTSEFF. CDR3 DNA: TGTGCCAGCAGCCAAGGTGGGACTAGCGAGTTCTTC.